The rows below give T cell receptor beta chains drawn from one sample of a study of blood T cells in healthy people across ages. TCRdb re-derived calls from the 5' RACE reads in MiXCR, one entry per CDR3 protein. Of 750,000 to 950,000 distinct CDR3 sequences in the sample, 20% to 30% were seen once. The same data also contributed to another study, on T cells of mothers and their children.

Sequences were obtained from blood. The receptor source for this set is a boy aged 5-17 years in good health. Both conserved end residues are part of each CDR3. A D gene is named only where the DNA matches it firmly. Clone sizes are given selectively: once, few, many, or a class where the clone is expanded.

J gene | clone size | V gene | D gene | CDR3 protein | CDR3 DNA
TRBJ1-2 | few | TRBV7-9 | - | CASSSTSYGYTF | TGTGCCAGCAGTTCTACTAGCTATGGCTACACCTTC
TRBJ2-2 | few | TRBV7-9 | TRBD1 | CASSLRRQGLSTGELFF | TGTGCCAGCAGCTTACGCAGACAGGGTTTGAGCACCGGGGAGCTGTTTTTT
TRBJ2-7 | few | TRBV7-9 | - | CASSSPHRYEQYF | TGTGCCAGCAGCTCCCCACACAGATACGAGCAGTACTTC
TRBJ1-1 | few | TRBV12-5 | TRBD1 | CASGEGAGTEAFF | TGTGCTAGTGGTGAGGGGGCGGGCACTGAAGCTTTCTTT
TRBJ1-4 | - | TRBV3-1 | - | CASSQDEGRVGEKLFF | TGTGCCAGCAGCCAAGATGAAGGGAGGGTTGGTGAAAAACTGTTTTTT
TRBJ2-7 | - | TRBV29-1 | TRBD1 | CSARTGSFSYEQYF | TGCAGCGCGAGGACAGGCTCATTCTCCTACGAGCAGTACTTC
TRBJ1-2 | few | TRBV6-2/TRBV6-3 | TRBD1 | CASSHTGDGYTF | TGTGCCAGCAGTCACACAGGGGATGGCTACACCTTC
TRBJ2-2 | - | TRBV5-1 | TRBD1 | CASSLQGQGNGELFF | TGCGCCAGCAGCCTGCAGGGACAGGGAAATGGGGAGCTGTTTTTT
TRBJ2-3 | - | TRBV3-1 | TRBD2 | CASSQVSRTRHSGTDTQYF | TGTGCCAGCAGCCAAGTGTCCAGGACTAGGCACTCGGGCACAGATACGCAGTATTTT
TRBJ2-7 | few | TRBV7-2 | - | CASSSRSRGYEQYF | TGTGCCAGCAGCTCTCGGTCGCGGGGCTACGAGCAGTACTTC
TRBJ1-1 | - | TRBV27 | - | CASSLEGSNTEAFF | TGTGCCAGCAGTTTGGAGGGGTCGAACACTGAAGCTTTCTTT
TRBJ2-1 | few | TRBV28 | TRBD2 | CASSRGVAGHNEQFF | TGTGCCAGCAGTCGCGGGGTAGCGGGGCACAATGAGCAGTTCTTC
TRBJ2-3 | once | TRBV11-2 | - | CASSLSLGADTQYF | TGTGCCAGCAGCTTATCCCTCGGGGCAGATACGCAGTATTTT